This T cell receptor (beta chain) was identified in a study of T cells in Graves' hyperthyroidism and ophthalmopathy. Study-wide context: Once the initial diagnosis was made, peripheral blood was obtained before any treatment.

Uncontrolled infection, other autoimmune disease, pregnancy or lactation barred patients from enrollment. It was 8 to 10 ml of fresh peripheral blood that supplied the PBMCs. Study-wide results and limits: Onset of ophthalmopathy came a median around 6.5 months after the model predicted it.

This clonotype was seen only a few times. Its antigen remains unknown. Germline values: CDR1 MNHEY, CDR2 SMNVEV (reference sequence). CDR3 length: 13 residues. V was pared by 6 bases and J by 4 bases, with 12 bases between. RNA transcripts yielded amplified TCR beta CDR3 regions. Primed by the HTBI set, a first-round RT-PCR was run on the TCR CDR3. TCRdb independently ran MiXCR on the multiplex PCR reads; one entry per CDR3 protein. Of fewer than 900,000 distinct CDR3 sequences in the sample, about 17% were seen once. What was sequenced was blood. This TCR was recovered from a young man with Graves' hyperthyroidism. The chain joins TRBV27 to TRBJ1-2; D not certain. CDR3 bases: TGTGCCAGCAGCCTCAACCCTGGCTATGGCTACACCTTC. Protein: CASSLNPGYGYTF.